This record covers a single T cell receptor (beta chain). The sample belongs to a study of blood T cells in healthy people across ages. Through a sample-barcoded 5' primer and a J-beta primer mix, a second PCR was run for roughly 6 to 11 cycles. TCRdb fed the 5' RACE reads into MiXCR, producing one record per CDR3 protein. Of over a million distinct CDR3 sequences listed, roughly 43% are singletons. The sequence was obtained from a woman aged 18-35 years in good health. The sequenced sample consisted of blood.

The CDR3 here is CAWSRTGLETQYF. The CDR3 bases are TGTGCCTGGAGTCGCACAGGGTTGGAGACCCAGTACTTC. The V gene is TRBV30, the J gene TRBJ2-7; possibly TRBD1 for D (6 bases). The DNA matches TRBJ2-5 better at its end, which makes the J call doubtful. Germline V gene data show CDR1 as GTSNPN and CDR2 as SVGIG (reference sequence). The CDR3 has 13 residues.